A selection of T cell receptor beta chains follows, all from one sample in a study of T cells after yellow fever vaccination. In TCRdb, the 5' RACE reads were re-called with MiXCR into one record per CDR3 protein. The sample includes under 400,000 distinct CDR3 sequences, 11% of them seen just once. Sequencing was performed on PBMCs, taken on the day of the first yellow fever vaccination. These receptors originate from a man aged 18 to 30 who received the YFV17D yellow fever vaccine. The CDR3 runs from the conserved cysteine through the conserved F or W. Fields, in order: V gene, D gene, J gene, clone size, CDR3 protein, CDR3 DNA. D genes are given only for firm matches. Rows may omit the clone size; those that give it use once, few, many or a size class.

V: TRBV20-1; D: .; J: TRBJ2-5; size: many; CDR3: CSGLPRVRETQYF; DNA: TGCAGCGGACTGCCTAGGGTACGAGAGACCCAGTACTTC
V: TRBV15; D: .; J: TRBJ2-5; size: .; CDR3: CATSRDPAGETQYF; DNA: TGTGCCACCAGCAGAGACCCCGCCGGAGAGACCCAGTACTTC
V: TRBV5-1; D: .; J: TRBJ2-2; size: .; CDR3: CASSDSGNTGELFF; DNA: TGCGCCAGCAGCGATAGCGGAAACACCGGGGAGCTGTTTTTT
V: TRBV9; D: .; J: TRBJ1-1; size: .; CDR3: CASSVASGREAFF; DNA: TGTGCCAGCAGCGTAGCGTCCGGCAGGGAAGCTTTCTTT
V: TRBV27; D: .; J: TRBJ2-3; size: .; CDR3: CASSSLAGVRDTQYF; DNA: TGTGCCAGCAGTTCCCTAGCCGGGGTCCGAGATACGCAGTATTTT
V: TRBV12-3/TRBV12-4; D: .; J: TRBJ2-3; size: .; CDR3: CASSPNRGEVADTQYF; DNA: TGTGCCAGCAGTCCCAACCGAGGGGAGGTCGCAGATACGCAGTATTTT
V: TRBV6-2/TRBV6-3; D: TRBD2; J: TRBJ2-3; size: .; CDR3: CASSYSIPGGSTDTQYF; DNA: TGTGCCAGCAGTTACTCGATCCCGGGGGGAAGCACAGATACGCAGTATTTT
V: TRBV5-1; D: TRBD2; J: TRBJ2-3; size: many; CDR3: CASSLQGAGPVDTQYF; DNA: TGCGCCAGCAGCCTCCAGGGAGCGGGGCCGGTGGATACGCAGTATTTT
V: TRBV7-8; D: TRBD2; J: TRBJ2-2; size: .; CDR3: CASSFRTSGGTGELFF; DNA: TGTGCCAGCAGCTTCCGGACTAGCGGGGGCACCGGGGAGCTGTTTTTT
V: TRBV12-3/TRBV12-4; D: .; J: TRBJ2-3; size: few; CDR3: CASSFGRVSTDTQYF; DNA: TGTGCCAGCAGTTTTGGACGGGTTAGCACAGATACGCAGTATTTT
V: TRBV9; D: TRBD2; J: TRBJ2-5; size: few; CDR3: CASSVAPLAGGGETQYF; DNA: TGTGCCAGCAGCGTCGCCCCACTAGCGGGGGGTGGAGAGACCCAGTACTTC
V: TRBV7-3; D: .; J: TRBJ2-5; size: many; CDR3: CASSLNTEETQYF; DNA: TGTGCCAGCAGCTTAAATACCGAAGAGACCCAGTACTTC
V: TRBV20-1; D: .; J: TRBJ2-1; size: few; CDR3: CSAPLLGQGTYNEQFF; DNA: TGCAGTGCTCCGCTCCTCGGGCAGGGTACCTACAATGAGCAGTTCTTC
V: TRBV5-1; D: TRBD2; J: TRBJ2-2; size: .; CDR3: CASSWGTTNTGELFF; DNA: TGCGCCAGCAGCTGGGGGACTACGAACACCGGGGAGCTGTTTTTT
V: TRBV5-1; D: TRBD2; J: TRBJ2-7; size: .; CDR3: CASSFGTSGGYSYEQYF; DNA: TGCGCCAGCAGCTTTGGGACTAGCGGGGGGTACTCCTACGAGCAGTACTTC
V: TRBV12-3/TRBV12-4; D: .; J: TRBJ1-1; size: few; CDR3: CASSLSFHTEAFF; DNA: TGTGCCAGCAGTTTAAGTTTTCACACTGAAGCTTTCTTT
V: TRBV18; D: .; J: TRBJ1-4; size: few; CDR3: CASSPQTDEKLFF; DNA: TGTGCCAGCTCACCGCAGACGGATGAAAAACTGTTTTTT
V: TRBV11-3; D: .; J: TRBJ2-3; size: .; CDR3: CASSARGGSDTQYF; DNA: TGTGCCAGCAGCGCCCGGGGAGGTTCAGATACGCAGTATTTT
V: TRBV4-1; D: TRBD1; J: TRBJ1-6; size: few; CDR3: CASSQPQGRDNSPLHF; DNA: TGCGCCAGCAGCCAACCACAGGGGAGGGATAATTCACCCCTCCACTTT
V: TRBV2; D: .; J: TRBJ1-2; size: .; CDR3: CASSEAQGQRTKYGYTF; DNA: TGTGCCAGCAGTGAAGCGCAAGGACAGCGAACTAAGTATGGCTACACCTTC
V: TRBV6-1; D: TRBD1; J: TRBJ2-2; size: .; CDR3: CASSERPTGATGELFF; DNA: TGTGCCAGCAGTGAACGCCCGACAGGGGCCACCGGGGAGCTGTTTTTT
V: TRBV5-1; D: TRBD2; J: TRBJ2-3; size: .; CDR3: CASSGRGLAGTDTQYF; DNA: TGCGCCAGCAGCGGACGGGGGCTAGCGGGGACAGATACGCAGTATTTT
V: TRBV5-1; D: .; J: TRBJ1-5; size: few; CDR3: CASSLDPTSDQPQHF; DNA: TGCGCCAGCAGCTTGGACCCGACAAGCGATCAGCCCCAGCATTTT